What follows are 7 T cell receptor beta chains derived from one specimen sequenced in a study of control samples from healthy donors and cancer patients. Produced via immunoSEQ multiplex PCR; TCRdb's table is partial and in-frame only. This sample has roughly 140,000 clones; 89% occur once, and the top ten carry 4.9%. Sequenced sample: blood. Receptors were obtained from a young man in good health.

The gene calls are TRBV7-3 and TRBJ1-2; 11 nucleotides align to TRBD1. The V gene's germline CDR1 is SGHTA and CDR2 FQGTGA. CDR3 length equals 18 residues. Trimming removed 5 bases from V and 3 bases from J; junction bases left unmatched: 14. The CDR3 sequence is CASSPRDRGNQGDYGYTF. The CDR3 nucleotides are TGTGCCAGCAGCCCCCGGGACAGGGGGAACCAAGGGGACTATGGCTACACCTTC.

The count of this clone is one. J is TRBJ2-7 and V is TRBV6-6; TRBD1 aligns across 10 bases. V trimming: 6 bases; J trimming: 1 base; junction bases outside the gene matches: 6. The CDR3 extends over 15 amino acids. Germline V CDR1 and CDR2: MNHNY, SVGAGI (reference sequence). The CDR3 DNA sequence: TGTGCCAGCAGAGAACCGGGACAGGGGTCCTACGAGCAGTACTTC. This encodes CASREPGQGSYEQYF.

The chain carries TRBV19 and TRBJ2-7; D possibly uses TRBD1 or TRBD2 (5 bases each). V was pared by 3 bases and J by 2 bases, with 11 bases between. This CDR3 has 14 amino acids. Germline loops: CDR1 LNHDA, CDR2 SQIVND (reference sequence). The chain's CDR3 is CASSMWGPTYEQYF. The CDR3 nucleotides are TGTGCCAGTAGTATGTGGGGACCTACCTACGAGCAGTACTTC.

The V gene is TRBV14, the J gene TRBJ2-1; 8 bases agree with TRBD2. There are 16 residues in the CDR3. V was pared by 4 bases and J by 4 bases, with 9 bases of the junction left unmatched. Germline values: CDR1 SGHDN, CDR2 FVKESK. The CDR3 nucleotides are TGTGCCAGCAGCCGCGGGGGGATAGCGGGGTACAATGAGCAGTTCTTC. Protein product: CASSRGGIAGYNEQFF. Based on the CDR3 plus reference TRBV14 and TRBJ2-1, the full variable domain is EAGVTQFPSHSVIEKGQTVTLRCDPISGHDNLYWYRRVMGKEIKFLLHFVKESKQDESGMPNNRFLAERTGGTYSTLKVQPAELEDSGVYFCASSRGGIAGYNEQFFGPGTRLTVL.

This rearrangement joins TRBV2 to TRBJ2-5, with TRBD1 identical over 8 bases. Trimming removed 1 base from V and 5 bases from J; junction bases left unmatched: 9. Germline CDR1 and CDR2: SNHLY and FYNNEI. There are 16 residues in the CDR3. The CDR3 loop reads CASSEVSGGAGETQYF. CDR3 DNA sequence: TGTGCCAGCAGTGAAGTGTCAGGGGGCGCCGGGGAGACCCAGTACTTC.

This clone was observed once. The V gene is TRBV24-1, the J gene TRBJ2-3; D may be TRBD1 (6 bases). V was pared by 0 bases and J by 5 bases, with 11 bases between. The CDR3 consists of 15 residues. The germline V gene has CDR1 KGHDR and CDR2 SFDVKD. The DNA of the CDR3 is TGTGCCACCAGTGATTTGGGGGACAAGGAAGATACGCAGTATTTT. Translating gives CATSDLGDKEDTQYF.

This chain uses TRBV27 with TRBJ2-7, with D possibly being TRBD2 (5 bases). Trimming stripped 2 bases from V and 0 bases from J, with 11 bases between. CDR3 length equals 15 residues. Germline CDR1 MNHEY, CDR2 SMNVEV (reference sequence). CDR3 residues: CASSLKTGSSYEQYF. In nucleotides, the CDR3 is TGTGCCAGCAGTTTAAAGACGGGAAGCTCCTACGAGCAGTACTTC.